One and the same sample provided the 31 T cell receptor beta chains below, sequenced in a study of blood T cell repertoires in COVID-19. Measured with immunoSEQ multiplex PCR; TCRdb has only the in-frame clones, and not every one. The repertoire holds roughly 120,000 clones, with around 82% as singletons. Sequenced input: peripheral blood. The receptors shown here come from a human donor in a cohort sampled during active or convalescent COVID-19.

This clone appeared many times. The chain links TRBV5-1 to TRBJ2-1, with D hard to call. Germline V CDR1 and CDR2: SGHRS, YFSETQ. The CDR3 extends over 12 amino acids. The V and J ends lost 1 base and 5 bases respectively, with 4 bases between them. The CDR3 region is CASSLLDNEQFF. The CDR3 DNA sequence: TGCGCCAGCAGCTTGTTAGACAATGAGCAGTTCTTC.

Regarding this clone: Relative to the germline gene, one junction end is altered; a read error may explain this. The V gene is TRBV2, the J gene TRBJ2-1; 7 nucleotides align to TRBD1. Germline CDR1 and CDR2: SNHLY and FYNNEI. There are 15 residues in the CDR3. The CDR3 sequence is CASSDRGWAYNEQFF. As DNA, the CDR3 is TGTGCCAGCAGTGACAGGGGGTGGGCCTATAATGAGCAGTTCTTC.

J is TRBJ2-1 and V is TRBV4-2, with TRBD2 matching 8 bases. Looked up from germline, CDR1 is LGHNA and CDR2 is YNFKEQ. Trimming removed 8 bases from V and 3 bases from J; junction bases left unmatched: 9. The CDR3 has 15 residues. The CDR3, as DNA: TGTGCCAGCGCCAGGGGAGCGGGAGACTACAATGAGCAGTTCTTC. Its protein product is CASARGAGDYNEQFF.

V gene TRBV2 combines with J gene TRBJ2-1; maybe TRBD2 (5 bases). Trimming stripped 1 base from V and 11 bases from J, with 6 bases between. The V gene's germline CDR1 is SNHLY and CDR2 FYNNEI. CDR3 length: 11 residues. The chain's CDR3 is CASSEERKQFF. The DNA for the CDR3 is TGTGCCAGCAGTGAAGAGCGGAAGCAGTTCTTC.

The V and J genes are TRBV19 and TRBJ2-3; 9 bases agree with TRBD2. The CDR3 is 17 amino acids. CDR1 and CDR2 from the germline V gene are LNHDA and SQIVND (reference sequence). With 8 bases clipped from V and 4 bases from J, the junction kept 16 bases outside the gene matches. The CDR3 DNA is TGTGCCAGTGCTCCTTTCCCGCGGGGGGGCATCGCAGATACGCAGTATTTT. As protein: CASAPFPRGGIADTQYF.

The chain combines TRBV2 with TRBJ1-2; D remains unclear. Between the trimmed V and J ends, which lost 7 bases and 8 bases, there was a span of 20 bases. CDR3 length equals 14 residues. Germline CDR1 reads SNHLY; CDR2 reads FYNNEI. The CDR3: CASTPDLYMRGYTF. Written as DNA, the CDR3 is TGTGCCAGCACCCCGGATCTGTACATGCGGGGCTACACCTTC. The full variable domain, rest sourced from reference TRBV2 and TRBJ1-2, is EPEVTQTPSHQVTQMGQEVILRCVPISNHLYFYWYRQILGQKVEFLVSFYNNEISEKSEIFDDQFSVERPDGSNFTLKIRSTKLEDSAMYFCASTPDLYMRGYTFGSGTRLTVV.

The CDR3 DNA reads TGTGCCAGCAGTTTATTTGCGGTGAGGACTGCGTCCACCGGGGAGCTGTTTTTT. It yields the protein CASSLFAVRTASTGELFF. V and J are TRBV27 and TRBJ2-2; a possible D gene is TRBD2 (5 bases). The germline V gene has CDR1 MNHEY and CDR2 SMNVEV (reference sequence). This CDR3 region has 18 residues. Trimming removed 1 base at V and 4 bases at J, with 19 bases between.

The V and J genes are TRBV28 and TRBJ2-3; 10 positions agree with TRBD2. The CDR3 extends over 17 amino acids. V shed 2 bases and J 5 bases; nucleotides not matched to a gene: 10. The germline CDR1 and CDR2 sequences are MDHEN and SYDVKM. The CDR3 loop is CASSLGALAGVGDTQYF. The CDR3 DNA is TGTGCCAGCAGTTTAGGGGCTCTAGCGGGAGTCGGAGATACGCAGTATTTT.

The chain combines TRBV6-2 or TRBV6-3 with TRBJ2-5; 11 nucleotides agree with TRBD2. Trimming removed 0 bases from V and 5 bases from J; junction bases left unmatched: 8. The length of the CDR3 is 17 residues. The germline CDR1 and CDR2 sequences are MNHEY and SVGEGT. The CDR3 DNA reads as TGTGCCAGCAGTTACTCGCGGGTAGCGGGGGGGCGTGAGACCCAGTACTTC. Residues: CASSYSRVAGGRETQYF.

The V and J genes are TRBV5-1 and TRBJ2-7; D is perhaps TRBD1 (6 bases). This CDR3 is built from 15 residues. Trimming left V 4 bases short and J 4 bases short, with 18 bases between. Looked up from germline, CDR1 is SGHRS and CDR2 is YFSETQ. CDR3 bases: TGCGCCAGCAGCACGGCCCCCGGGACAAGGTACGAGCAGTACTTC. Translation: CASSTAPGTRYEQYF. Variable domain in full (rest from reference TRBV5-1 and TRBJ2-7): KAGVTQTPRYLIKTRGQQVTLSCSPISGHRSVSWYQQTPGQGLQFLFEYFSETQRNKGNFPGRFSGRQFSNSRSEMNVSTLELGDSALYLCASSTAPGTRYEQYFGPGTRLTVT.

V and J are TRBV6-4 and TRBJ1-1; D perhaps matches TRBD1 (6 bases). Trimming took 0 bases from V and 13 from J, leaving 12 bases between them. The CDR3 totals 12 residues. Germline V gene sequence: CDR1 MRHNA, CDR2 SNTAGT. CDR3 sequence: CASSDSTGKDFF. The CDR3 DNA reads as TGTGCCAGCAGTGACTCCACAGGGAAGGATTTCTTT.

The table lists this clone with a few counts. The gene calls are TRBV7-9 and TRBJ2-1; no definite D call. Germline V gene lookup returns CDR1 SEHNR and CDR2 FQNEAQ (reference sequence). The V gene lost 5 bases and the J gene lost 7 bases, with 12 bases spanning the gap. CDR3 size: 13 residues. The CDR3 sequence is CASSPPDLNEQFF. CDR3 in DNA: TGTGCCAGCAGCCCACCTGATCTAAATGAGCAGTTCTTC.

Concerning this clone itself: The same CDR3 also results from other DNA sequences found in this sample. The J gene is TRBJ1-5, the V gene TRBV5-1; 8 nucleotides align to TRBD1. With V trimmed by 4 bases and J by 6 bases, 9 bases remained unmatched. This CDR3 contains 15 residues. Germline V gene data show CDR1 as SGHRS and CDR2 as YFSETQ. The chain's CDR3 is CASSLGQGAGQPQHF. CDR3 nucleotide sequence: TGCGCCAGCAGCCTGGGGCAGGGGGCAGGTCAGCCCCAGCATTTT.

This clone was seen just once. The rearrangement joins TRBV4-3 to TRBJ2-5, with 7 bases matching TRBD2. V dropped 4 bases and J dropped 6; count of bases not matched to a gene: 8. Germline-derived CDR1 and CDR2 are LGHNA and YSLEER. The CDR3 loop spans 14 amino acids. The CDR3 reads CASSPSTSTQTQYF. The CDR3 nucleotides read TGCGCCAGCAGCCCGTCGACTAGCACCCAGACCCAGTACTTC.

Here the CDR3 reads CASSLGASGSQETQYF. The CDR3 coding sequence is TGTGCCAGCAGCCTGGGGGCTAGCGGGTCTCAAGAGACCCAGTACTTC. The chain combines TRBV7-9 with TRBJ2-5, with TRBD2 matching 8 bases. Germline V lookup: CDR1 SEHNR, CDR2 FQNEAQ (reference sequence). The CDR3 has 16 amino acids. Trimming at V came to 5 bases and at J to 2 bases, leaving 10 bases not matched to a gene.

The V and J genes are TRBV18 and TRBJ1-4; D possibly corresponds to TRBD1 (5 bases). Germline lookup yields CDR1 KGHSH and CDR2 LQKENI. The CDR3 contains 14 residues. V was trimmed by 2 bases and J by 8 bases, leaving 12 bases between them. The CDR3 DNA sequence: TGTGCCAGCTCACCAGCCAGGGTGGGGGAAAAACTGTTTTTT. Its translation is CASSPARVGEKLFF. The complete variable domain, with remaining parts taken from reference TRBV18 and TRBJ1-4, reads NAGVMQNPRHLVRRRGQEARLRCSPMKGHSHVYWYRQLPEEGLKFMVYLQKENIIDESGMPKERFSAEFPKEGPSILRIQQVVRGDSAAYFCASSPARVGEKLFFGSGTQLSVL.

The gene calls are TRBV11-2 and TRBJ2-1; D gene unclear. CDR1 and CDR2 (germline): SGHAT, FQNNGV. The V end was cut by 0 bases, the J end by 3 bases, with 9 bases between. This CDR3 has 15 amino acids. CDR3 DNA: TGTGCCAGCAGCTTAGACCCACAGATCTACAATGAGCAGTTCTTC. It encodes CASSLDPQIYNEQFF. The complete variable domain, with remaining parts taken from reference TRBV11-2 and TRBJ2-1, reads EAGVAQSPRYKIIEKRQSVAFWCNPISGHATLYWYQQILGQGPKLLIQFQNNGVVDDSQLPKDRFSAERLKGVDSTLKIQPAKLEDSAVYLCASSLDPQIYNEQFFGPGTRLTVL.

The chain employs TRBV20-1 and TRBJ1-2; no firm D call. CDR1 DFQATT and CDR2 SNEGSKA come from the germline V gene (reference sequence). CDR3 size: 11 residues. V was cut by 2 bases and J by 8 bases, with 9 bases left in between. CDR3 coding DNA: TGCAGTGCTAGACTCTCCGGGGGCTACACCTTC. Translating gives CSARLSGGYTF.

This chain uses TRBV5-1 with TRBJ2-1; 12 positions match TRBD1. This CDR3 is 14 amino acids long. Germline loops: CDR1 SGHRS, CDR2 YFSETQ. The junction had 6 bases not matched to a gene; V was cut back by 7 bases and J by 7 bases. This CDR3 is CASGRDRGQNEQFF. CDR3 DNA sequence: TGCGCCAGCGGCCGGGACAGGGGGCAGAATGAGCAGTTCTTC. The variable domain in full, completed from reference TRBV5-1 and TRBJ2-1, reads KAGVTQTPRYLIKTRGQQVTLSCSPISGHRSVSWYQQTPGQGLQFLFEYFSETQRNKGNFPGRFSGRQFSNSRSEMNVSTLELGDSALYLCASGRDRGQNEQFFGPGTRLTVL.

The sample holds a few counts of this clone. The chain recombines TRBV18 with TRBJ1-4; D gene unclear. Deletions cut 6 bases from V and 0 bases from J, with 11 bases between. The germline gives CDR1 KGHSH, CDR2 LQKENI. This CDR3 has 15 amino acids. Here the CDR3 DNA reads TGTGCCAGCTCCTACTTCAGGACAACTAATGAAAAACTGTTTTTT. Its translation: CASSYFRTTNEKLFF. The complete variable domain, with remaining parts taken from reference TRBV18 and TRBJ1-4, reads NAGVMQNPRHLVRRRGQEARLRCSPMKGHSHVYWYRQLPEEGLKFMVYLQKENIIDESGMPKERFSAEFPKEGPSILRIQQVVRGDSAAYFCASSYFRTTNEKLFFGSGTQLSVL.

The J gene is TRBJ2-7, the V gene TRBV24-1, with 10 bases that match TRBD2. V shed 1 base and J 0 bases; nucleotides not matched to a gene: 17. Germline CDR1 is KGHDR and CDR2 is SFDVKD. This CDR3 spans 21 amino acids. In DNA, the CDR3 is TGTGCCACCAGTGATTTTCGGTTTACTAGCGGGATCGTGATAAGCTCCTACGAGCAGTACTTC. Encoded protein: CATSDFRFTSGIVISSYEQYF.

The V call is TRBV18, the J call TRBJ1-4; no clear D gene. This CDR3 has 19 amino acids. Germline CDR1 is KGHSH and CDR2 is LQKENI. The ends were cut back, 1 base at V and 0 bases at J, with 18 bases in the middle. CDR3 sequence reads: CASSPQTVAGSATNEKLFF. CDR3 nucleotide sequence: TGTGCCAGCTCACCACAAACGGTCGCGGGGTCAGCAACTAATGAAAAACTGTTTTTT. Variable domain in full (rest from reference TRBV18 and TRBJ1-4): NAGVMQNPRHLVRRRGQEARLRCSPMKGHSHVYWYRQLPEEGLKFMVYLQKENIIDESGMPKERFSAEFPKEGPSILRIQQVVRGDSAAYFCASSPQTVAGSATNEKLFFGSGTQLSVL.

The chain carries TRBV27 and TRBJ2-7, with D perhaps TRBD2 (6 bases). Germline V gene lookup returns CDR1 MNHEY and CDR2 SMNVEV (reference sequence). The CDR3 runs to 14 residues. V lost 4 bases and J 3 bases, leaving 13 bases between the germline ends. The chain's CDR3 is CASSSPGLSYEQYF. The CDR3 nucleotides read TGTGCCAGCAGTTCCCCGGGACTCAGCTACGAGCAGTACTTC.

Concerning this clone: One end of the junction varies from germline; a read error may be responsible. This chain's CDR3 is CASSQIRDIYVYGYSF. For the CDR3, the DNA is TGTGCCAGCAGCCAGATCCGGGACATCTACGTCTATGGCTACTCCTTC. The chain is built from TRBV14 and TRBJ1-2; maybe TRBD1 (6 bases). The CDR3 spans 16 residues. Germline CDR1 and CDR2: SGHDN and FVKESK.

The rearrangement uses TRBV5-1 and TRBJ2-4; 7 bases fit TRBD1. The J segment lost 1 base and the V segment lost 0 bases, leaving 13 bases of the junction unmatched. The CDR3 length is 19 residues. Germline values: CDR1 SGHRS, CDR2 YFSETQ. The CDR3 loop is CASSLAVTGDLEAKNIQYF. The CDR3 DNA follows: TGCGCCAGCAGCTTGGCCGTTACAGGGGATCTTGAGGCCAAAAACATTCAGTACTTC.

CDR3 DNA: TGTGCCAGTAGTGCTAGCGGGGTCTCCTACGAGCAGTACTTC. Its translation is CASSASGVSYEQYF. The V gene is TRBV19, the J gene TRBJ2-7; 9 bases line up with TRBD2. Germline V gene sequence: CDR1 LNHDA, CDR2 SQIVND (reference sequence). There are 14 residues in the CDR3. Trimming cost V 5 bases and J 0 bases; bases outside gene matches: 2.

The chain is built from TRBV7-2 and TRBJ2-5, with TRBD2 matching 7 bases. V shed 3 bases and J 5 bases; nucleotides not matched to a gene: 12. CDR1 is SGHTA, CDR2 FQGNSA, per germline. The CDR3 is made up of 16 amino acids. The CDR3 DNA reads as TGTGCCAGCAGCTTGGTTGGGGCGGGGGTGTGGGAGACCCAGTACTTC. Protein: CASSLVGAGVWETQYF.

V and J are TRBV28 and TRBJ2-3, with TRBD2 matching over 7 bases. Trimming cost V 3 bases and J 4 bases; bases outside gene matches: 10. The V gene's germline CDR1 is MDHEN and CDR2 SYDVKM. The CDR3 has 16 amino acids. This chain's CDR3 is CASSFLSLAVADTQYF. The CDR3 coding sequence is TGTGCCAGCAGTTTTCTCTCCCTAGCGGTCGCAGATACGCAGTATTTT. Combining the CDR3 with reference TRBV28 and TRBJ2-3 gives the whole variable domain DVKVTQSSRYLVKRTGEKVFLECVQDMDHENMFWYRQDPGLGLRLIYFSYDVKMKEKGDIPEGYSVSREKKERFSLILESASTNQTSMYLCASSFLSLAVADTQYFGPGTRLTVL.

This CDR3 reads CATRGGTDTQYF. In DNA, the CDR3 is TGTGCCACCAGGGGAGGCACAGATACGCAGTATTTT. The J gene is TRBJ2-3, the V gene TRBV2; a possible D gene is TRBD1 (6 bases). Germline CDR1 reads SNHLY; CDR2 reads FYNNEI. Trimming left V 10 bases short and J 1 base short, with 9 bases between. The CDR3 spans 12 residues.

This clone showed up just a few times. The chain uses TRBV5-4 and TRBJ2-3; D gene ambiguous. The length of the CDR3 is 15 residues. Germline CDR1 is SGHNT and CDR2 is YYREEE (reference sequence). Trimming pared 0 bases from V and 1 base from J, leaving 9 bases between. DNA of the CDR3: TGTGCCAGCAGCTTGGTGGGTAGCCGCACAGATACGCAGTATTTT. Its protein is CASSLVGSRTDTQYF.

A single count supports this clone. This chain joins TRBV6-2 or TRBV6-3 and TRBJ2-1, with 13 bases identical to TRBD2. CDR1 MNHEY and CDR2 SVGEGT come from the germline V gene. The CDR3 spans 19 residues. Unmatched junction bases numbered 18, after V lost 5 bases and J lost 8 bases. The CDR3, as DNA: TGTGCCAGCAGTGACCCGGGACTAGCGGGATCTAGCTTAGGGGATGAGCAGTTCTTC. Protein sequence: CASSDPGLAGSSLGDEQFF.